The clone carrying this T cell receptor beta chain appeared once. Antigen: not known. This record belongs to a study of CD8 T cells in ankylosing spondylitis. Study conclusions and caveats: What seemed typical of ankylosing spondylitis blood was a TCR beta motif built from several highly homologous variants.

MiXCR, run by TCRdb on the 5' RACE reads, gives a single entry per CDR3 protein. This repertoire shows 200,000 to 250,000 distinct CDR3 sequences, around 19% found once; its top ten account for roughly 42%. The V and J ends lost 2 bases and 4 bases respectively, with 12 bases between them. This CDR3 region has 14 residues. The germline V gene encodes CDR1 SGHKS and CDR2 YYEKEE (reference sequence). The receptor's source is a male donor with ankylosing spondylitis. The chain joins TRBV5-5 to TRBJ1-2; tentatively, D is TRBD1 (5 bases). The sample taken for sequencing was blood, either unsorted or a sorted T cell fraction (not recorded which). CDR3 nucleotide sequence: TGTGCCAGCAGCTTTTTTGAGGGGAGCTATGGCTACACCTTC. Its protein product is CASSFFEGSYGYTF.